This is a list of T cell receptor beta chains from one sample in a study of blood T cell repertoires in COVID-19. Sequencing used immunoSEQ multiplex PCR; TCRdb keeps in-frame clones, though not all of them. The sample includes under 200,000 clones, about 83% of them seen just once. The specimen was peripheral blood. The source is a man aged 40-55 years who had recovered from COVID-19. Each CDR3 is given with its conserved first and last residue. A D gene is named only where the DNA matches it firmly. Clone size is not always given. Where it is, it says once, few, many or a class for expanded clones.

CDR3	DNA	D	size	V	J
CASSSPRVNNEQFF	TGTGCCAGCAGCTCCCCCCGGGTTAACAATGAGCAGTTCTTC	NA	NA	TRBV6-5	TRBJ2-1
CASSLRLGRGTEAFF	TGTGCCAGTAGTCTGAGGCTCGGCCGGGGCACTGAAGCTTTCTTT	NA	few	TRBV19	TRBJ1-1
CASSQQKNSPLHF	TGTGCCAGCTCACAACAGAAGAATTCACCCCTCCACTTT	NA	NA	TRBV18	TRBJ1-6
CASSAGTSGIIDEQYF	TGTGCCAGCAGTGCCGGGACTAGCGGGATTATTGACGAGCAGTACTTC	TRBD2	NA	TRBV6-2/TRBV6-3	TRBJ2-7
CASSLKPSGRGDEQFF	TGTGCCAGCAGCCTTAAACCTAGCGGGAGGGGCGATGAGCAGTTCTTC	TRBD2	NA	TRBV7-9	TRBJ2-1
CASREVDTEAFF	TGTGCCAGCAGGGAGGTTGACACTGAAGCTTTCTTT	NA	NA	TRBV6-5	TRBJ1-1
CSAGGPTEAFF	TGCAGTGCTGGGGGCCCAACTGAAGCTTTCTTT	NA	once	TRBV20-1	TRBJ1-1
CASSKGAGTSQETQYF	TGTGCCAGCAGCAAGGGGGCCGGGACCTCACAAGAGACCCAGTACTTC	TRBD1	NA	TRBV5-8	TRBJ2-5
CASSGPGLNEQFF	TGTGCCAGTAGTGGTCCAGGGTTGAATGAGCAGTTCTTC	NA	NA	TRBV19	TRBJ2-1
CATSDLSGYQETQYF	TGTGCCACCAGTGATTTGTCAGGGTACCAAGAGACCCAGTACTTC	NA	NA	TRBV24-1	TRBJ2-5
CASSKATGTGLNQPQHF	TGTGCCAGCAGCAAAGCCACCGGGACAGGGCTAAATCAGCCCCAGCATTTT	NA	NA	TRBV21-1	TRBJ1-5
CASNPDGGHTGELFF	TGTGCCAGCAACCCGGACGGGGGACACACCGGGGAGCTGTTTTTT	NA	NA	TRBV6-5	TRBJ2-2
CASSLDAQGSGYTF	TGTGCCAGCAGCTTAGATGCCCAGGGATCTGGCTACACCTTC	NA	NA	TRBV11-3	TRBJ1-2
CASSLTGLTGGKLFF	TGTGCCAGCAGTTTAACAGGGCTGACAGGGGGAAAACTGTTTTTT	TRBD1	NA	TRBV27	TRBJ1-4
CASSQTTLNQPQHF	TGCGCCAGCAGCCAAACGACACTCAATCAGCCCCAGCATTTT	NA	NA	TRBV4-1	TRBJ1-5
CASSAQGRTEAFF	TGTGCCAGCAGCGCACAGGGTAGGACTGAAGCTTTCTTT	NA	NA	TRBV11-1	TRBJ1-1
CAWTPGQGFTDTQYF	TGTGCCTGGACCCCTGGACAGGGCTTTACAGATACGCAGTATTTT	TRBD1	NA	TRBV30	TRBJ2-3
CASSQDGGPRPQHF	TGCGCCAGCAGCCAGGACGGGGGGCCGAGGCCCCAGCATTTT	NA	once	TRBV4-3	TRBJ1-5
CASSHQTGKVAEAFF	TGCGCCAGCAGCCACCAGACAGGGAAGGTGGCTGAAGCTTTCTTT	TRBD1	once	TRBV4-1	TRBJ1-1
CASSFVRSRITDTQYF	TGTGCCAGCAGTTTTGTCAGGTCCCGAATCACAGATACGCAGTATTTT	NA	NA	TRBV27	TRBJ2-3
CASSRSPGGPMTDTQYF	TGTGCCAGCAGCCGATCCCCGGGGGGTCCTATGACAGATACGCAGTATTTT	TRBD2	NA	TRBV9	TRBJ2-3
CSASLGIGGTPYEQYF	TGCAGTGCTAGTTTAGGCATCGGGGGGACTCCTTACGAGCAGTACTTC	TRBD2	once	TRBV20-1	TRBJ2-7
CASSRGTEDKITEAFF	TGTGCCAGCAGCCGCGGGACAGAGGACAAGATCACTGAAGCTTTCTTT	TRBD1	few	TRBV27	TRBJ1-1
CASSQMLRLSHNEQFF	TGCGCCAGCAGCCAAATGTTGCGACTATCCCACAATGAGCAGTTCTTC	NA	NA	TRBV4-3	TRBJ2-1
CASSLTGGLSEQYF	TGTGCCAGCAGTCTGACAGGGGGCCTTAGCGAGCAGTACTTC	TRBD1	NA	TRBV7-3	TRBJ2-7
CASSQEDRGRANVLTF	TGTGCCAGCAGCCAAGAGGACAGGGGAAGGGCCAACGTCCTGACTTTC	TRBD1	once	TRBV3-1/TRBV3-2	TRBJ2-6
CASSQEGTTNEQFF	TGCGCCAGCAGCCAAGAGGGGACTACCAATGAGCAGTTCTTC	TRBD2	few	TRBV4-3	TRBJ2-1
CASSQGADSNQPQHF	TGTGCCAGCAGCCAGGGGGCCGATAGCAATCAGCCCCAGCATTTT	NA	NA	TRBV21-1	TRBJ1-5
CAVRGGYNEKLFF	TGTGCCGTTCGAGGGGGCTATAATGAAAAACTGTTTTTT	TRBD1	NA	TRBV19	TRBJ1-4
CSATRGGLNTEAFF	TGCAGCGCCACCCGCGGGGGACTGAACACTGAAGCTTTCTTT	NA	NA	TRBV29-1	TRBJ1-1
CASSPGQGVGYTF	TGTGCCAGCAGTCCCGGACAGGGCGTTGGCTACACCTTC	TRBD1	NA	TRBV27	TRBJ1-2
CAISEPATGTVSYEQYF	TGTGCCATCAGTGAGCCTGCGACCGGGACAGTTTCCTACGAGCAGTACTTC	TRBD1	NA	TRBV10-3	TRBJ2-7
CASAQGAGTEAFF	TGTGCCAGCGCACAGGGGGCAGGTACTGAAGCTTTCTTT	TRBD1	NA	TRBV6-6	TRBJ1-1
CASSWSGEKLFF	TGTGCCAGCAGTTGGTCGGGTGAAAAACTGTTTTTT	NA	few	TRBV28	TRBJ1-4
CASSKSSDSYEQYF	TGTGCCAGCAGCAAATCTAGCGACTCCTACGAGCAGTACTTC	NA	NA	TRBV7-2	TRBJ2-7
CATSDLKGRGETQYF	TGTGCCACCAGTGATTTGAAGGGAAGAGGGGAGACCCAGTACTTC	NA	NA	TRBV24-1	TRBJ2-5
CASSLQGRSYEQYF	TGTGCCAGTAGTCTCCAGGGGCGCTCCTACGAGCAGTACTTC	NA	NA	TRBV19	TRBJ2-7
CASSLVGHEQYF	TGTGCCAGCAGCCTAGTTGGCCACGAGCAGTACTTC	NA	NA	TRBV12-3/TRBV12-4	TRBJ2-7
CASSEAHRNTEAFF	TGTGCCAGCAGTGAAGCGCACAGGAACACTGAAGCTTTCTTT	NA	few	TRBV6-1	TRBJ1-1
CASSAPGLTHNEQFF	TGTGCCAGTAGTGCGCCGGGACTGACGCATAATGAGCAGTTCTTC	NA	many	TRBV19	TRBJ2-1
CAISDSYASGTNTGELFF	TGTGCCATCAGTGACTCGTACGCTAGCGGGACGAACACCGGGGAGCTGTTTTTT	TRBD2	NA	TRBV10-3	TRBJ2-2
CATSREGGGGYGYTF	TGTGCCACCAGCAGAGAGGGGGGAGGAGGCTATGGCTACACCTTC	NA	NA	TRBV15	TRBJ1-2
CASSLAGLNTEAFF	TGTGCCAGCAGCTTAGCAGGCCTGAACACTGAAGCTTTCTTT	NA	NA	TRBV11-2	TRBJ1-1